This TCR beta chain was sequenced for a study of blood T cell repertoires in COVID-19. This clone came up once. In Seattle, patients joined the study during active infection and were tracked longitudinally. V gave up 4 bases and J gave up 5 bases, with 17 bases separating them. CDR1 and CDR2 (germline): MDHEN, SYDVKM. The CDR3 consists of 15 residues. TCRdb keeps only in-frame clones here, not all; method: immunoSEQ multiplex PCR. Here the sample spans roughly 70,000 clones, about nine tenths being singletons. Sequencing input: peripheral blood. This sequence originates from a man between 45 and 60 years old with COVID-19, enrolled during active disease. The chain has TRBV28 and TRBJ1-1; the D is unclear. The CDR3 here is CASSSAEAAGTEAFF. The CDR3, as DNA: TGTGCCAGCAGTTCGGCGGAAGCGGCGGGGACTGAAGCTTTCTTT.